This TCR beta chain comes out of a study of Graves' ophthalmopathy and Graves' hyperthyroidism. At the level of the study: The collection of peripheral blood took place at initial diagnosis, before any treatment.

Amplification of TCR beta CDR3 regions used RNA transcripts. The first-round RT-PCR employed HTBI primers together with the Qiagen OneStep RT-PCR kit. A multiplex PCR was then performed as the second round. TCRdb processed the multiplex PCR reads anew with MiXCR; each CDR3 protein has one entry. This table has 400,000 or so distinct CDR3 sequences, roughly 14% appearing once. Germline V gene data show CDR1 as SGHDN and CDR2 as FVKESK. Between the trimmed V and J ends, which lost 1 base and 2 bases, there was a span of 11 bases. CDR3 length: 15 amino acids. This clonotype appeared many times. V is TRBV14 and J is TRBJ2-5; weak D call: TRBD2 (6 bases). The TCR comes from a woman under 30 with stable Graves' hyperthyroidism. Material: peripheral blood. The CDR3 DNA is TGTGCCAGCAGCCAAGCGGCAGGGAGGCAAGAGACCCAGTACTTC. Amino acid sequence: CASSQAAGRQETQYF.